This T cell receptor (beta chain) comes out of a study of blood T cell repertoires in COVID-19. Looking at the study overall: The study drew acute and convalescent COVID-19 samples from the United States, Italy and Spain. Nucleic acid was either cDNA or gDNA, and it came from T cells, B-cell-depleted T cells, or PBMCs.

Authors' analysis steps: Amplified reference gene primers provided the basis for estimating nucleated cell counts. Generated by immunoSEQ multiplex PCR, the TCRdb table keeps only in-frame clones and is missing some. V and J calls and clone size come straight from that table; D and trimming were deduced from the DNA. The table has a few hundred thousand clones, approximately 87% seen once. Looked up from germline, CDR1 is MGHRA and CDR2 is YSYEKL. The CDR3 extends over 18 amino acids. The J segment lost 3 bases and the V segment lost 4 bases, leaving 15 bases of the junction unmatched. The source material was peripheral blood. The receptor's source is a woman between 45 and 60 years old who had recovered from COVID-19. The chain has TRBV4-1 and TRBJ1-1; TRBD1 matches at 9 bases. The CDR3 loop reads CASSRYRDRVRDDTEAFF. CDR3 DNA sequence: TGCGCCAGCAGCCGCTACCGGGACAGGGTAAGGGATGACACTGAAGCTTTCTTT.